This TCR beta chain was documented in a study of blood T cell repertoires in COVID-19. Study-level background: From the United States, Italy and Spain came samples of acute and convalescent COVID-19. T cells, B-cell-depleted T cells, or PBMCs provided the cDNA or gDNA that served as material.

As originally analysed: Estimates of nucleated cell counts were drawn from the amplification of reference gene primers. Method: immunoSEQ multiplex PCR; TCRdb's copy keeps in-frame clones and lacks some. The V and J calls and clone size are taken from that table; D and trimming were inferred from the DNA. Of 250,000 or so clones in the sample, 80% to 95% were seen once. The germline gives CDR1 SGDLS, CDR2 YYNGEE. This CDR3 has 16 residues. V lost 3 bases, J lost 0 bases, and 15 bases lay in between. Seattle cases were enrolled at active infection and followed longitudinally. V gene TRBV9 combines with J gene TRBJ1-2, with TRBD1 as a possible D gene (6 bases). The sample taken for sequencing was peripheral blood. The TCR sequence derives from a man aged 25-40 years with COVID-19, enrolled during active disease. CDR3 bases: TGTGCCAGCAGCGACAAAGTCAGGGGATCTAACTATGGCTACACCTTC. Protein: CASSDKVRGSNYGYTF.